The entry below gives a single T cell receptor (beta chain) sequence along with its context. No antigen is known for it. The sample belongs to a study of healthy donors' naive CD4 and CD8 T cells. General study points: Positive CDR3 charge linked to CD4+ cells, negative to CD8+ cells.

A linear amplification protocol produced the TCR libraries from roughly 550 ng of total RNA. TCRdb itself ran the reads through MiXCR, one entry per CDR3 protein. Counted here are some 190,000 distinct CDR3 sequences, around 74% occurring once; the ten biggest clones make up roughly 2.4%. The V and J ends lost 2 bases and 4 bases respectively, with 15 bases between them. This CDR3 spans 15 amino acids. Germline lookup yields CDR1 SGHRS and CDR2 YFSETQ. The receptor's source is a pool of human donors in good health; the sample pools cells from several healthy donors. The chain has TRBV5-1 and TRBJ1-2, with D perhaps matching TRBD1 (6 bases). Sequencing was performed on naive CD4+ and CD8+ T cells sorted from blood, pooled from several donors. CDR3 DNA: TGCGCCAGCAGCTTCACCGCAGGGGACCCCTATGGCTACACCTTC. Translating it yields CASSFTAGDPYGYTF.